In its sample, the clone carrying this T cell receptor (beta chain) was seen a few times. Its antigen is unidentified. This sample's time point: persistent/refractory GD, antithyroid drugs over 5 years with positive TRAb. After RNA was extracted from PBMCs, the TCR library was made from it. Clinicians diagnosed Graves' disease using American Thyroid Association guidelines. Through Arm-PCR of CDR3 regions and iRepertoire HTBI primers, TCR beta libraries were built. A single record per CDR3 protein comes from TCRdb applying MiXCR to the multiplex PCR reads. In the table there are around 400,000 distinct CDR3 sequences, about 21% of which are singletons. This entry belongs to a study of regulatory T cells in long-lasting Graves disease. Findings of the study overall: Accuracy might have suffered from few samples. Persistent patients shared more public clonotypes (2,741) than newly diagnosed patients (966).

The source is a female donor with Graves disease. The specimen comprised peripheral blood mononuclear cells (PBMCs), sampled when the disease was refractory, from a patient treated with antithyroid drugs.

The CDR3 sequence: CATSSARQKSSYEQYF. DNA for the CDR3: TGTGCCACCAGCAGCGCGCGCCAGAAGAGCTCCTACGAGCAGTACTTC. This chain connects TRBV15 to TRBJ2-7, with no clear D. Per germline, CDR1 LNHNV and CDR2 YYDKDF (reference sequence). The V gene lost 3 bases and the J gene lost 0 bases, with 15 bases spanning the gap. CDR3 length equals 16 residues.